Ten or more counts support the clone carrying this T cell receptor (beta chain). This CDR3 spans 14 amino acids. Trimming pared 6 bases from V and 9 bases from J, leaving 18 bases between. The data were taken from a study of response to subunit inactivated influenza vaccine. TCRdb re-called the RT-PCR reads with MiXCR, one entry per CDR3 protein. There are hundreds of thousands of distinct CDR3 sequences in the sample; 11% to 15% occur only once, and 6.5% to 8% lies in the top ten. The chain employs TRBV12-3 or TRBV12-4 and TRBJ2-1; D perhaps matches TRBD2 (5 bases). The starting material was PBMCs from blood, obtained roughly 15 days before vaccination. This receptor was obtained from a man aged 45-60 years who received an inactivated influenza vaccine. The CDR3 sequence is CASSLRTHGGEQFF. The CDR3 DNA sequence: TGTGCCAGCAGCCTAAGGACTCACGGTGGTGAGCAGTTCTTC.